Reported below is one TCR beta chain. Assay: immunoSEQ multiplex PCR; the TCRdb copy retains only in-frame clones and omits some. The repertoire holds about 110,000 clones, with approximately 87% as singletons. The CDR3 totals 15 residues. V lost 1 base and J lost 1, with 10 bases in between. The germline gives CDR1 SGHAT, CDR2 FQNNGV. This sample was included in a study of blood T cell repertoires in COVID-19. Sample: peripheral blood. The chain couples TRBV11-2 to TRBJ1-1, with D perhaps TRBD1 (6 bases). The TCR sequence derives from a woman aged 55-69 years with acute or convalescent COVID-19. CDR3 amino acids: CASSLGQTGNTEAFF. In DNA form, the CDR3 reads TGTGCCAGCAGCTTAGGACAGACAGGGAACACTGAAGCTTTCTTT.